The entry that follows covers one T cell receptor beta chain sequence. No cognate antigen has been identified for it. Base-call qualities are not available, and no considerably larger clone is one nucleotide away. Looking up the germline V gene (reference sequence) yields CDR1 SEHNR and CDR2 FQNEAQ. CDR3 length: 12 amino acids, cysteine to phenylalanine. Just the 36-base CDR3 DNA is kept, in frame starting at base 1. The immunoSEQ Assay, a bias-controlled multiplex PCR, was used to amplify TCRbeta CDR3 regions from genomic DNA. Concerning the study's data processing: Within the assay, amplification of reference gene primers was used to estimate how many nucleated cells each sample contained. Sequence reads were collapsed and filtered to measure the absolute abundance of every unique TCRbeta CDR3 rearrangement. For each sample, productive Simpson clonality was calculated as the square root of Simpson's diversity index across productive rearrangements. TCRdb re-hosts the immuneACCESS table, in-frame sequences only. Its copies lack some clones; in the studies checked, an unresolved V gene accounts for under half of them, and the cause for the rest is not known. V and J calls plus clone size are reproduced from that table; the DNA served to infer D and trimming. The sample includes about 160,000 clones, with 87% observed a single time. The leading ten clones occupy 6% to 7% of the sample.

This entry belongs to a study of blood T cell repertoires in COVID-19 (dated by TCRdb to the early 2020s). For the wider study: The collaborator samples originated in the United States, Italy and Spain and spanned the acute and convalescent phases of COVID-19. The prospective study material was composed of cDNA or gDNA derived from T cells, B-cell-depleted T cells, or PBMCs. Where available, HLA class I and class II types were obtained from metadata supplied by the sample provider rather than from assay-based typing. The sample metadata nearly always contained a de-identified subject ID, COVID-19 status, age in years and sex. Subjects who had been exposed to COVID-19, were actively infected with it, or had recovered from it provided the deeply sampled blood TCRbeta repertoires that made up the dataset. Samples came from the ongoing ImmuneRACE study (first 160 participants) plus 1,254 subjects from 6 global collaborators. The repertoires were released in a freely available public database meant as a resource for research on the immune response to SARS-CoV-2.

What the research found in general, with its limitations: The quantity of clinical and demographic metadata differed by source and by participant and was supplied without curation.

The collaborating institutions used their own protocols to collect whole blood in K2EDTA tubes. For TCRbeta analysis, collaborators shipped samples in one of three forms: frozen whole blood, isolated PBMCs, or DNA extracted from either of those sample types. Input material: peripheral blood. The V gene is TRBV7-9 and the J gene is TRBJ2-3; the D region possibly corresponds to TRBD2 (6 bases align). The receptor's source is a man older than 75 with acute or convalescent COVID-19. The nucleotide sequence is TGTGGCGACGGGGGTTACCCAGATACGCAGTATTTT. Translation gives CGDGGYPDTQYF.